The entry below describes one TCR beta chain. What it recognizes is unknown. This sample was taken from a study of shared clonotypes between healthy human individuals. As for the study in general: Per-donor plates numbered three CD4 naive, three CD4 memory, two CD8 naive and one CD8 memory.

Germline V gene sequence: CDR1 SGDLS, CDR2 YYNGEE. The length of the CDR3 is 18 residues. After removal of 3 bases from V and 4 bases from J, the junction contained 13 bases not matched to a gene. Those who donated were healthy HIV-negative adults, with no recent acute infections or vaccinations reported. Everyone who donated was a Caucasian adult who lived in Nashville, Tennessee. Findings of the study overall: It was expected that sequencing depth would affect clonotype sharing among donors.

Produced via immunoSEQ multiplex PCR; TCRdb's table is partial and in-frame only. The sample holds approximately 2.1 million clones, roughly 93% seen once. The clonotype comes from a man younger than 30 in good health. Some clones in this sample may be carry-over from other donors' samples. Sequenced material: naive CD4+ T cells from PBMCs. Documented subset: CD45RA+ positively selected. The rearrangement links TRBV9 to TRBJ2-5, with 12 bases matching TRBD2. CDR3: CASSGDTGLAGRGETQYF. CDR3 coding DNA: TGTGCCAGCAGCGGGGATACCGGACTAGCGGGAAGAGGAGAGACCCAGTACTTC.